Below, 20 T cell receptor beta chains from the same sample are listed, as sequenced in a study of early T cells in non-severe SARS-CoV-2 infection (dated by TCRdb to about 2021). Libraries were made using 5' RACE. These reads were obtained on a NextSeq 500. The public reads were reanalyzed by TCRdb: fastp trimming at Q25, MiXCR alignment, in-frame beta chains only. For every CDR3 protein sequence, its rows merge into one entry that carries the most common genes and DNA. This sample lists 81,000 or so distinct CDR3 sequences; less than 15% were detected once. Jointly, the top ten make up 3.4% of the sample. The material sequenced was whole blood. The receptors come from an adult who was a healthcare worker with PCR-confirmed SARS-CoV-2 infection or an uninfected control (not recorded which).

The chain employs TRBV5-1 and TRBJ2-7; the D gene could be TRBD1 or TRBD2 (5 bases each). Germline V CDR1 and CDR2: SGHRS, YFSETQ. V lost 4 bases and J lost 3, with 17 bases in between. This CDR3 has 15 residues. DNA of the CDR3: TGCGCCAGCAGCCCCTCGGCAGGGACCCTCTACGAGCAGTACTTC. It translates to CASSPSAGTLYEQYF. Using reference TRBV5-1 and TRBJ2-7 for the parts outside the CDR3, the full variable domain is KAGVTQTPRYLIKTRGQQVTLSCSPISGHRSVSWYQQTPGQGLQFLFEYFSETQRNKGNFPGRFSGRQFSNSRSEMNVSTLELGDSALYLCASSPSAGTLYEQYFGPGTRLTVT.

This clonotype was picked up a small number of times. This rearrangement joins TRBV2 to TRBJ2-1, with unresolved D. Germline CDR1 SNHLY, CDR2 FYNNEI. Trimming cost V 6 bases and J 0 bases, with 9 bases left between them. CDR3 size: 14 residues. The CDR3, as DNA: TGTGCCAGCAGACGAGTGAGCTCCTACAATGAGCAGTTCTTC. Residues: CASRRVSSYNEQFF.

Ten or more counts support this clonotype. The V and J genes are TRBV6-2 or TRBV6-3 and TRBJ2-7; 9 positions agree with TRBD1. Germline assignment: CDR1 MNHEY and CDR2 SVGEGT. The CDR3 length is 15 residues. The ends lost 4 bases at V and 6 bases at J; junction bases unmatched: 10. The CDR3 nucleotides read TGTGCCAGCAGTTCCCCCGGACAGGGGATAATCGAGCAGTACTTC. Translating it yields CASSSPGQGIIEQYF.

This clonotype was observed a few times. V and J are TRBV5-4 and TRBJ2-2; the match to TRBD1 covers 8 bases. The CDR3 contains 15 residues. V lost 2 bases to trimming and J lost 4 bases; unmatched junction nucleotides: 4. Germline CDR1 SGHNT, CDR2 YYREEE (reference sequence). The CDR3: CASSFGQGGTGELFF. The DNA for the CDR3 is TGTGCCAGCAGCTTTGGACAGGGAGGCACCGGGGAGCTGTTTTTT.

The chain is built from TRBV5-1 and TRBJ2-5, with TRBD1 identical over 7 bases. The CDR3 has 15 residues. CDR1 and CDR2 from the germline V gene are SGHRS and YFSETQ. With 1 base clipped from V and 2 bases from J, the junction kept 5 bases outside the gene matches. The CDR3 region is CASSLFLGQQETQYF. The CDR3 bases are TGCGCCAGCAGCTTGTTTTTGGGACAGCAAGAGACCCAGTACTTC.

This clonotype was seen at least ten times. The chain carries TRBV24-1 and TRBJ2-5, with 9 nucleotides matching TRBD2. Germline V gene lookup returns CDR1 KGHDR and CDR2 SFDVKD. This CDR3 is 15 amino acids long. The V gene end was trimmed by 3 bases and the J gene end by 10 bases; junction bases not matched to a gene: 11. CDR3 bases: TGTGCCACCAGTGATCCCCTAGCGGGGACCCAGGGCCAGTACTTC. Its translation: CATSDPLAGTQGQYF.

There are a few counts of this clonotype. The chain combines TRBV7-9 with TRBJ2-7; D might be TRBD1 (6 bases). The CDR3 is 12 residues long. The ends were cut back, 7 bases at V and 1 base at J, with 8 bases in the middle. The germline V gene encodes CDR1 SEHNR and CDR2 FQNEAQ (reference sequence). This CDR3 reads CASTTGSYEQYF. The CDR3 coding sequence is TGTGCCAGCACCACAGGGTCCTACGAGCAGTACTTC.

The rearrangement uses TRBV2 and TRBJ1-2, with 8 positions matching TRBD1. With 2 bases clipped from V and 6 bases from J, the junction kept 8 bases outside the gene matches. This CDR3 contains 15 residues. Germline values: CDR1 SNHLY, CDR2 FYNNEI. CDR3 amino acids: CASSEKMTGEDGYTF. The CDR3 bases are TGTGCCAGCAGTGAAAAAATGACAGGGGAGGATGGCTACACCTTC.

This clonotype was detected only a few times. V gene TRBV6-6 combines with J gene TRBJ1-2, with a tentative D call TRBD1 (5 bases). The CDR3 has 15 amino acids. Trimming took off 0 bases at V and 4 bases at J, with 12 bases between the two ends. Germline V lookup: CDR1 MNHNY, CDR2 SVGAGI (reference sequence). The CDR3 protein is CASSYSRAGSYGYTF. The DNA for the CDR3 is TGTGCCAGCAGTTACTCGAGGGCAGGGAGCTATGGCTACACCTTC.

This clonotype has a handful of counts. J is TRBJ2-1 and V is TRBV25-1; 11 bases map to TRBD1. The V segment lost 6 bases and the J segment 8 bases; nucleotides outside the gene matches: 6. In germline, CDR1 is MGHDK, CDR2 SYGVNS. CDR3 length: 14 residues. The DNA for the CDR3 is TGTGCCAGCAGACCCACGGGACAGGGGGATGAGCAGTTCTTC. Protein product: CASRPTGQGDEQFF. Together with reference TRBV25-1 and TRBJ2-1, the CDR3 gives the full variable domain: EADIYQTPRYLVIGTGKKITLECSQTMGHDKMYWYQQDPGMELHLIHYSYGVNSTEKGDLSSESTVSRIRTEHFPLTLESARPSHTSQYLCASRPTGQGDEQFFGPGTRLTVL.

This clonotype was seen more than once but under ten times. V usage is TRBV3-1 and J usage is TRBJ2-7, with TRBD2 matching 12 bases. The CDR3 extends over 18 amino acids. Per germline, CDR1 LGHDT and CDR2 YNNKEL (reference sequence). V dropped 1 base and J dropped 0; count of bases not matched to a gene: 7. CDR3 in amino acids: CASSQVNGLAGSSYEQYF. CDR3 DNA: TGTGCCAGCAGCCAAGTGAACGGACTAGCGGGGAGCTCCTACGAGCAGTACTTC.

In this sample, this clonotype turned up a few times. The chain combines TRBV7-4 with TRBJ1-5; TRBD1 matches 8 bases. The germline gives CDR1 SGHVT, CDR2 SQSDAQ. The CDR3 spans 14 residues. V shed 6 bases and J 7 bases; nucleotides not matched to a gene: 8. The DNA for the CDR3 is TGTGCCAGCAGTTCCCAGGGGGCATGGCAGCCCCAGCATTTT. Its protein is CASSSQGAWQPQHF.

The table lists this clonotype with a few counts. V is TRBV11-1 and J is TRBJ2-7; TRBD1 matches at 9 bases. Germline loops: CDR1 SGHAT, CDR2 FQDESV (reference sequence). The CDR3 is 14 amino acids. V lost 6 bases, J lost 5 bases, and 8 bases stayed unmatched. The CDR3 DNA reads TGTGCCAGCAGTCAACACAGGGGGCAGAACGAGCAGTACTTC. Translation gives CASSQHRGQNEQYF.

The rearrangement links TRBV5-5 to TRBJ2-2; possible D gene TRBD1, 6 bases. This CDR3 is built from 14 residues. CDR1 and CDR2 from the germline V gene are SGHKS and YYEKEE (reference sequence). V shed 5 bases and J shed 5 bases, with 13 bases lying between them. CDR3 loop: CASRSRGWTGELFF. The CDR3 DNA follows: TGTGCCAGCAGAAGCAGGGGTTGGACCGGGGAGCTGTTTTTT.

This clonotype was observed a few times. The genes are TRBV27 and TRBJ1-4, with TRBD1 matching 12 bases. The CDR3 has 19 amino acids. Per germline, CDR1 MNHEY and CDR2 SMNVEV (reference sequence). Unmatched junction bases numbered 9, after V lost 1 base and J lost 3 bases. The CDR3 region is CASSLFFGTGGGSNEKLFF. CDR3 in DNA: TGTGCCAGCAGTTTATTTTTTGGGACAGGGGGCGGATCTAATGAAAAACTGTTTTTT.

This clonotype occurred a few times. This chain joins TRBV9 and TRBJ2-1; 10 nucleotides agree with TRBD2. The length of the CDR3 is 17 residues. V trimming: 3 bases; J trimming: 7 bases; junction bases outside the gene matches: 13. Germline CDR1 reads SGDLS; CDR2 reads YYNGEE. The CDR3 protein is CASSASHPSGSTNEQFF. In nucleotides, the CDR3 is TGTGCCAGCAGCGCCTCTCACCCTAGCGGGAGCACGAATGAGCAGTTCTTC. The full variable domain, rest sourced from reference TRBV9 and TRBJ2-1, is DSGVTQTPKHLITATGQRVTLRCSPRSGDLSVYWYQQSLDQGLQFLIQYYNGEERAKGNILERFSAQQFPDLHSELNLSSLELGDSALYFCASSASHPSGSTNEQFFGPGTRLTVL.

The genes are TRBV27 and TRBJ2-5; 8 bases fit TRBD1. The CDR3 has 14 amino acids. The V segment lost 4 bases and the J segment 4 bases; nucleotides outside the gene matches: 5. The germline V gene encodes CDR1 MNHEY and CDR2 SMNVEV (reference sequence). CDR3 protein: CASSSDRAVETQYF. The DNA of the CDR3 is TGTGCCAGCAGTTCGGACAGGGCAGTAGAGACCCAGTACTTC.

This clonotype appeared a few times. The chain employs TRBV18 and TRBJ1-2, with D possibly matching TRBD1 (6 bases). V shed 8 bases and J shed 3 bases, with 16 bases lying between them. The CDR3 is 14 residues long. Germline values: CDR1 KGHSH, CDR2 LQKENI. CDR3 protein: CASGGQKVYYGYTF. DNA for the CDR3: TGTGCCAGCGGCGGACAGAAGGTTTACTATGGCTACACCTTC.

This clonotype was detected many times. The gene calls are TRBV20-1 and TRBJ1-2; 10 positions match TRBD1. From germline, CDR1 is DFQATT and CDR2 SNEGSKA (reference sequence). The length of the CDR3 is 14 residues. With 6 bases clipped from V and 2 bases from J, the junction kept 6 bases outside the gene matches. The CDR3 sequence: CSAQGTGANYGYTF. CDR3 in DNA: TGCAGTGCCCAAGGGACAGGGGCGAACTATGGCTACACCTTC.

The chain links TRBV28 to TRBJ1-6; D unclear. The CDR3 sequence is 15 residues long. Germline-derived CDR1 and CDR2 are MDHEN and SYDVKM. Deletions cut 7 bases from V and 2 bases from J, with 12 bases between. In DNA, the CDR3 is TGTGCCAGCAATAACCCCAGCCCCTATAATTCACCCCTCCACTTT. It yields the protein CASNNPSPYNSPLHF.